This TCR beta chain was documented in a study of CD8+CD57+ T cells in acquired aplastic anemia. The sample holds many counts of this clonotype. TCR beta VDJ and CDR3 profiles were obtained from a genomic DNA template. A single record per CDR3 protein comes from TCRdb applying MiXCR to the reads. Here the sample spans hundreds of thousands of distinct CDR3 sequences, approximately 33% being singletons. Previously, flow cytometry had revealed CD8+CD57+ cell expansion in the patients chosen for sequencing. Sequencing was performed on sorted CD4+, CD8+, or CD8+CD57+ T cells (not recorded which) from PBMCs. This sequence was found in a human donor with aplastic anemia.

The CDR3 protein is CSGGLAGWNEQFF. CDR3 nucleotides: TGCAGCGGTGGACTAGCGGGATGGAATGAGCAGTTCTTC. The gene calls are TRBV29-1 and TRBJ2-1, with 12 bases lining up with TRBD2. Germline V gene sequence: CDR1 SQVTM, CDR2 ANQGSEA. The J segment lost 7 bases and the V segment lost 7 bases, leaving 5 bases of the junction unmatched. This CDR3 is built from 13 residues.